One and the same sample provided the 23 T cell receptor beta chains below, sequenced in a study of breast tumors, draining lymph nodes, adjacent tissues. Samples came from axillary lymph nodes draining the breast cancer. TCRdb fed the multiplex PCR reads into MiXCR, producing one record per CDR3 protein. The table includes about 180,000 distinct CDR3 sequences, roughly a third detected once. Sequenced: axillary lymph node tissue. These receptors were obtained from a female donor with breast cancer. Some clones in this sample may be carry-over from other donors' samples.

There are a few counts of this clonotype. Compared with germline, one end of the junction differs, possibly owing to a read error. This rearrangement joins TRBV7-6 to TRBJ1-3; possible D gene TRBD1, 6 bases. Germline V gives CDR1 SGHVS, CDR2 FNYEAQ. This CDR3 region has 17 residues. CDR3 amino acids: CASSRYLQGLVGNPIYF. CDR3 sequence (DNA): TGTGCCAGCAGCCGATATCTACAGGGATTAGTAGGAAACCCCATATATTTT.

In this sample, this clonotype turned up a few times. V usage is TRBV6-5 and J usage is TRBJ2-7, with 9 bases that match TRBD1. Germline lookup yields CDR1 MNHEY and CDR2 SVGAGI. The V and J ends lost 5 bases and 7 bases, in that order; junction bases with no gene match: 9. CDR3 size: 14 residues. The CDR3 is CASSAGTGSWEQYF. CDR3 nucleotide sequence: TGTGCCAGCAGTGCCGGGACAGGGTCCTGGGAGCAGTACTTC.

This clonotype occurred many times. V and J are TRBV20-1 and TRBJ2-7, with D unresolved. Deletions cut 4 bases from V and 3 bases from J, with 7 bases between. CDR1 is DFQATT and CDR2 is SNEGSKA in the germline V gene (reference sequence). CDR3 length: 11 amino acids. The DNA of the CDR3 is TGCAGTGCTAAGAAAGGCTACGAGCAGTACTTC. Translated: CSAKKGYEQYF.

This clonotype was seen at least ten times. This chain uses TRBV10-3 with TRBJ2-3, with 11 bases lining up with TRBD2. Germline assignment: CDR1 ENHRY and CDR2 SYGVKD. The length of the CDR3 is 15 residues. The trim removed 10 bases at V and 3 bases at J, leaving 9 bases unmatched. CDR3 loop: CATKTGTSGTDTQYF. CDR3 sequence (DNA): TGTGCCACCAAAACCGGGACTAGCGGAACAGATACGCAGTATTTT.

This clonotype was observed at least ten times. This CDR3 reads CASSLAGGANEKLFF. The DNA for the CDR3 is TGTGCCAGCAGCTTGGCCGGGGGGGCTAATGAAAAACTGTTTTTT. V gene TRBV5-8 combines with J gene TRBJ1-4, with TRBD1 as a possible D gene (5 bases). Germline CDR1 SGHTS, CDR2 YDEGEE. CDR3 length: 15 residues. Trimming took 0 bases from V and 3 from J, leaving 9 bases between them.

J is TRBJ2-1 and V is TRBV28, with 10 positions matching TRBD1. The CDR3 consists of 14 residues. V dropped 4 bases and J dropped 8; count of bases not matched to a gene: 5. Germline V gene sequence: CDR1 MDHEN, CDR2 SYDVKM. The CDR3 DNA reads TGTGCCAGCAGTTGGGACAGGGGCGGGGATGAGCAGTTCTTC. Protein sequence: CASSWDRGGDEQFF.

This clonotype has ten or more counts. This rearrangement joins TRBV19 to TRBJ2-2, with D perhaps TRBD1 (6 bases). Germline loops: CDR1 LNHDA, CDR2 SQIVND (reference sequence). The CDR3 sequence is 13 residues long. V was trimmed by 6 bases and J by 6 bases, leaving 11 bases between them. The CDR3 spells CASSHRAAGELFF. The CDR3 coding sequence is TGTGCCAGTAGCCACAGGGCGGCCGGGGAGCTGTTTTTT.

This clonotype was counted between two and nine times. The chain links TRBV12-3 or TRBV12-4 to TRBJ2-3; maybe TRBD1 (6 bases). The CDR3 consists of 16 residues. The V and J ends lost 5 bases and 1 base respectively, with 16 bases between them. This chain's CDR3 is CASSPNTGRGTDTQYF. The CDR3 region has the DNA TGTGCCAGCAGTCCCAACACAGGGCGGGGCACAGATACGCAGTATTTT.

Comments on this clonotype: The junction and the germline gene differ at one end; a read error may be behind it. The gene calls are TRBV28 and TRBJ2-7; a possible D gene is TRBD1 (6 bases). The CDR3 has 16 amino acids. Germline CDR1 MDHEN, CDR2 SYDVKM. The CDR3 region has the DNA TGTGTCAGCAGTCCTTTCGACAGGACGTTCTCCTACGAGCAGTACTTC. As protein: CVSSPFDRTFSYEQYF.

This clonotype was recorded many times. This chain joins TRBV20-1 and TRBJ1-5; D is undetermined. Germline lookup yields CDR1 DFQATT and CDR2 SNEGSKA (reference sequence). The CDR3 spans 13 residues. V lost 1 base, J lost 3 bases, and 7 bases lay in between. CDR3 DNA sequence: TGCAGTGCTAGAGGGGGATTCAATCAGCCCCAGCATTTT. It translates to CSARGGFNQPQHF.

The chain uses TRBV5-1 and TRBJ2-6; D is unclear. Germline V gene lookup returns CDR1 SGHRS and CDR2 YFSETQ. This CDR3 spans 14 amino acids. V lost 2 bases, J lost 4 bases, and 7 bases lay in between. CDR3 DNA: TGCGCCAGCAGCTTTTCGACAGGGGCCAACGTCCTGACTTTC. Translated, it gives CASSFSTGANVLTF.

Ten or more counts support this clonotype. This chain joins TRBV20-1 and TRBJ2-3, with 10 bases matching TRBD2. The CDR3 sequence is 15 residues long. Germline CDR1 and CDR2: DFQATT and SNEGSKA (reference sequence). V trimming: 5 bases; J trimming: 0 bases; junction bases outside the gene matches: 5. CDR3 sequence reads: CSAGVLAGSTDTQYF. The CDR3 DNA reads TGCAGTGCTGGGGTACTAGCGGGGAGCACAGATACGCAGTATTTT.

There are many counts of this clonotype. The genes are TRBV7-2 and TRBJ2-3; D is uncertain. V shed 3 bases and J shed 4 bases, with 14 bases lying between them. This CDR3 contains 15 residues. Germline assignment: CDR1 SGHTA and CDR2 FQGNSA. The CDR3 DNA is TGTGCCAGCAGCTTGACCCCTAGGCGGCCAGATACGCAGTATTTT. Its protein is CASSLTPRRPDTQYF.

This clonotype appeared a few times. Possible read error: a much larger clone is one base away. The CDR3 sequence: CASSQGTAPQETQYF. The CDR3 DNA sequence: TGCGCCAGCAGCCAAGGGACAGCCCCCCAAGAGACCCAGTACTTC. The J gene is TRBJ2-5, the V gene TRBV11-3, with 7 nucleotides matching TRBD1. Per the germline V gene, CDR1 is SGHNT and CDR2 is YENEEA. The CDR3 contains 15 residues.

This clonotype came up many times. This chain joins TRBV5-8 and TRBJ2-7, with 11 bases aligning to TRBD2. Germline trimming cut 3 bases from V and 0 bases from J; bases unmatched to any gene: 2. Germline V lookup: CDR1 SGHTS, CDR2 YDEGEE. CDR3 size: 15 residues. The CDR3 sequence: CASSSGLAASYEQYF. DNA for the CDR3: TGTGCCAGCAGCTCGGGACTAGCGGCCTCCTACGAGCAGTACTTC.

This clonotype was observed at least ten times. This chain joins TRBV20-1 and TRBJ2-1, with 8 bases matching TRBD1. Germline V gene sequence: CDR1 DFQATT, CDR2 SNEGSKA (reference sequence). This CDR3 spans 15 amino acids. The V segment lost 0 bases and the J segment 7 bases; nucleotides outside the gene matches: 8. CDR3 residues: CSARDRQGATNEQFF. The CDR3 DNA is TGCAGTGCTAGAGATCGGCAGGGGGCTACAAATGAGCAGTTCTTC.

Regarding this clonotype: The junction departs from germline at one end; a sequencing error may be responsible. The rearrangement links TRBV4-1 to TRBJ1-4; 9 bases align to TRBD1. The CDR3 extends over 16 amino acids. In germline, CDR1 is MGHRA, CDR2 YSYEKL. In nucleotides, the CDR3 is TGCGCCAGCGGCCAAGTGAGCACAGGGGGCGAGGAAAAACTGTTTTTT. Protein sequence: CASGQVSTGGEEKLFF.

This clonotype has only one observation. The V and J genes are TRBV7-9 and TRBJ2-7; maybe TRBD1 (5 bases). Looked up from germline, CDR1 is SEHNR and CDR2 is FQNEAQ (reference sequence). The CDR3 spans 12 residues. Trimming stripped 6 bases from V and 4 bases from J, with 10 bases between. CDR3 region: CASSKGRYEQYF. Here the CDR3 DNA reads TGTGCCAGCAGTAAGGGGCGGTACGAGCAGTACTTC.

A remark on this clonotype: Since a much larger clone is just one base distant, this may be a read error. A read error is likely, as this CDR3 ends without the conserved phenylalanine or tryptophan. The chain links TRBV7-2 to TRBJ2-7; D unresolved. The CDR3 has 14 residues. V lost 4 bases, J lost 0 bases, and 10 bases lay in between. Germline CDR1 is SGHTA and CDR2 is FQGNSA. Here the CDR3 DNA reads TGTGCCAGCAGCTCGCCTATTCCCTCCTACGAGCAGTACCTC. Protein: CASSSPIPSYEQYL.

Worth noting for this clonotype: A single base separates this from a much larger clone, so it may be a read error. The CDR3 DNA reads as TGTGCCAGCAGCTTAGAAGTGGGGGCCTACAATGAGCAGTTCTTC. It encodes CASSLEVGAYNEQFF. V and J are TRBV11-3 and TRBJ2-1; D may match TRBD1 or TRBD2 (5 bases each). The CDR3 is made up of 15 amino acids. From germline, CDR1 is SGHNT and CDR2 YENEEA. Trimming shortened V by 0 bases and J by 2 bases, and 8 bases separated the two germline ends.

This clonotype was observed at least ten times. CDR3 nucleotides: TGCAGTGCTAGCCGGACAGGCCGCTACGAGCAGTACTTC. Protein sequence: CSASRTGRYEQYF. The gene calls are TRBV20-1 and TRBJ2-7; 7 bases are shared with TRBD1. Germline V gene data show CDR1 as DFQATT and CDR2 as SNEGSKA (reference sequence). This CDR3 comprises 13 residues. The trim removed 3 bases at V and 3 bases at J, leaving 5 bases unmatched.

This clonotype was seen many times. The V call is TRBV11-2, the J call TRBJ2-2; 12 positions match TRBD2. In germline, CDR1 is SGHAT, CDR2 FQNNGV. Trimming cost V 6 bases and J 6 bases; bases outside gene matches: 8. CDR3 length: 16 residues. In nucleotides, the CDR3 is TGTGCCAGCAGTTGGACTAGCGGGAAGTCGTCCGGGGAGCTGTTTTTT. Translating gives CASSWTSGKSSGELFF.

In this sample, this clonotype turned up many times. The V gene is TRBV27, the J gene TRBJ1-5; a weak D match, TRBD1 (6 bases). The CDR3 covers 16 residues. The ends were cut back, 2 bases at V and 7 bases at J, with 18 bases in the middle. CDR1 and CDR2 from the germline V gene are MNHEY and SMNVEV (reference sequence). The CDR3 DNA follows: TGTGCCAGCAGTTTAGCTTCGGGGACACCAGTCCAGCCCCAGCATTTT. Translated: CASSLASGTPVQPQHF.